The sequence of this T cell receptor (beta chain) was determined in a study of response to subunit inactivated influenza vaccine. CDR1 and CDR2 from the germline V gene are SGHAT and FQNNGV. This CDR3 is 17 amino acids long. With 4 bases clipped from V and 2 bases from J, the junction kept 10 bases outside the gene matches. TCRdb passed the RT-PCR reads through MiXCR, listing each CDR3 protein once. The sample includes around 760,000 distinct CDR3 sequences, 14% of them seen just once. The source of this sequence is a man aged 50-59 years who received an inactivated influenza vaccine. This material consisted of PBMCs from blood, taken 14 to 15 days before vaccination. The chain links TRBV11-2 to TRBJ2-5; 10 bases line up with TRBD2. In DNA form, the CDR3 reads TGTGCCAGCAGCTCCGGCCCCCAACTAGCGGGACAAGAGACCCAGTACTTC. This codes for CASSSGPQLAGQETQYF.